The source of this T cell receptor beta chain is a study of cytomegalovirus exposure and HLA in healthy donors (TCRdb year 2017). Notes on the research overall: An earlier analysis of approximately 640 of the donors reported 250 to 300 Gb of sequence data and some 100 million unique TCR beta sequences from some 180 million T cells. In a later analysis, previously published TCR beta repertoires from 550 to 750 donors were re-analyzed and high-resolution HLA genotyping was added so that TCR occurrence patterns could be studied. To decide whether each TCR beta V gene segment behaved as functional or pseudogenic, an earlier analysis of 587 of the donors relied on high-throughput TCR beta sequencing. To predict cytomegalovirus infection status, the study combined high-throughput TCR immunosequencing, statistical association of individual TCRs with disease status, and machine learning. In a later genetic analysis, genome-wide SNP genotypes for about 55% of the 666 donors were used, and that subset was treated as a discovery cohort. The T cell repertoires of roughly 660 subjects were profiled by immunosequencing and related to cytomegalovirus serostatus. An early release that covered about 600 HLA-typed donors contained approximately 320 gigabases of sequencing data and 65 million to 100 million unique TCR sequences. Both class I and class II loci were covered by HLA typing, at four-digit resolution. Along with the roughly 670-subject first cohort, a separate validation cohort of over 90 different subjects was used. Donor age, sex, ethnicity and CMV serostatus were compiled together with the repertoire data. All discovery cohort repertoires had been generated using a single sequencing platform. Of the 300 to 500 genotyped donors, roughly 80% were placed in the genetic ancestry cluster associated with self-reported Caucasian donors. Because of strong linkage in the cohort, 4 to 6 DR-DQ haplotypes were treated as single units for association and clustering. Rather than drawing on any new phenotypic data, the later analysis identified candidate immune exposures from TCR beta sequences and the way those sequences occurred across donors. Typing coverage differed by locus: A, B, C, DRB1 and DQB1 were typed in roughly 629-630 donors, DQA1 in around 500, DPA1 in 600 to 610, and DPB1 in around 490. Among about 400 genotyped donors of the cohort, an average of around 220,000 unique TCR beta nucleotide sequences was sequenced per donor, of which about 18% were non-productive. The study aimed to test whether signatures of past pathogen exposure could be identified by cataloging public T cell receptors. Study-level results and caveats: Across donors, most TCR sequences were observed very rarely, whereas some public TCRs were present in many individuals. A further reported finding was that TCR beta sequences accurately predicted the HLA-A and HLA-B alleles for most subjects in the first cohort. In a later genetic analysis, a missense DCLRE1C variant was associated with V-gene and J-gene trimming of TCR beta chains, and the association was replicated in an independent cohort. When HLA alleles, especially DR and DQ, strongly co-occurred, attributing TCR associations to individual alleles was difficult. CMV serostatus was the only immune exposure information available for the cohort. HLA typing was unavailable for some donors at each locus, so association tests used only the typed subset. This cohort had only TCR beta chains sequenced, and the lack of alpha or paired-chain data limited which features could be detected. A later analysis reported that several top co-occurrence clusters appeared linked to parvovirus B19, influenza, CMV and Epstein-Barr virus. In a later analysis, around 17,000 TCR beta sequences were associated with specific HLA alleles at a false discovery rate of 0.05. In a later analysis, TCR association rates were found to vary across HLA loci, with the most associated TCRs seen for DRB1 alleles and the fewest for HLA-C alleles. A group of highly shared sequence variants was considered likely to be a technical artifact of the sequencing pipeline. The classifier was reported to diagnose cytomegalovirus status with high specificity and sensitivity in both the original and validation cohorts. A total of 150 to 200 TCR beta chains were listed by the study as associated with cytomegalovirus. Because the 87-base-pair reads could not distinguish some IMGT-functional V segments, including TRBV6-2 and TRBV6-3, those segments were excluded. Sequencing depth was assumed to be roughly uniform across donors in the presence/absence analyses, though that assumption may not hold. Linkage disequilibrium might explain the correlated functional status among segregating V segments, but an unknown experimental factor could not be excluded. According to the authors, the approach could potentially be generalized to other disease states and immunological phenotypes. In an earlier analysis of approximately 600 of the donors, most TCR beta V segments were observed in productive rearrangements about 87% or about 30% of the time, broadly matching IMGT annotations. Seventeen rarely observed V segments, including chromosome 9 orphons, were excluded from the earlier analysis of some 590 of the donors because counts were too low. According to a later analysis, most CMV-associated TCR beta chains appeared to be HLA-restricted, and the HLA associations seemed to be driven largely by CMV exposure. A few of the identified cytomegalovirus-associated TCR beta chains were confirmed in vitro to be specific for cytomegalovirus antigens. In a later analysis, HLA-associated TCR beta chains were found to be more clonally expanded and to have lower generation probabilities than equally common non-associated chains. A later genetic analysis reported fewer N-insertions in productive TCRs among donors in an Asian-associated ancestry cluster than the roughly 720-donor mean.

Library generation was performed with the immunoSEQ multiplex PCR assay. For the multiplex PCR, a mixture combining 60 forward primers for TCR Vbeta segments and 13 reverse primers for TCR Jbeta segments was used. Amplification of the CDR3 region of rearranged TCR beta genes was performed with a multiplex PCR assay on genomic DNA. The Illumina HiSeq System was used to sequence the amplified TCR beta libraries as 87-base-pair reads. Regarding the original processing steps: A later analysis counted tens of millions of unique TCR beta chains across the approximately 700 repertoires, and some 11 million of these chains were shared by at least two donors. To remove PCR and sequencing errors, raw reads were error-corrected and collapsed into unique sequences using a nearest-neighbor algorithm that merged closely related sequences. Alignment of CDR3 sequences to IMGT reference sequences was used to assign V, D and J gene segments. For a sequence to be retained, a match of at least six nucleotides to both a V gene segment and a J gene segment was required. A rearrangement counted as productive if the CDR3 had no stop codons and remained in frame with V and J, and every other rearrangement counted as non-productive. CDR3 was defined by IMGT convention, running from the second conserved V-encoded cysteine to the conserved J-encoded phenylalanine. In an earlier analysis of 550 to 650 of the donors, sequences lacking an unambiguous match to a single V gene segment were excluded. In an earlier analysis of approximately 500 of the donors, a V segment was called functional when productive rearrangements were above 56.7%, and segregating when the standard deviation between donors exceeded 5%. A statistical classification framework was built to diagnose cytomegalovirus status from the catalog of TCR beta chain sequences. A later analysis assigned V and J genes by comparing TCR nucleotide sequences with IMGT/GENE-DB human TR gene sequences. The TCRdist pipeline was used in a later analysis to assign CDR3 sequences and most-parsimonious VDJ recombination scenarios. A later analysis defined each TCR beta chain by its CDR3 amino acid sequence plus V-gene family, and excluded reads lacking a unique V-gene family. In a later analysis, approximately 640 highly shared, low-generation-probability nucleotide sequences were removed to address suspected cross-contamination and a sequencing artifact. For each public chain, a later analysis derived a clonal expansion index from normalized ranks of inferred template counts within each repertoire. Generation probabilities in a later analysis came from a VDJ recombination model fitted to out-of-frame rearrangements, and those results were checked against IGoR. A later analysis scored TCR-TCR, TCR-HLA and TCR-CMV co-occurrence with hypergeometric tests, applying a repertoire-size bias correction to TCR pairs. To estimate false discovery rates, a later analysis permuted the HLA or CMV assignments 20 times. A later analysis grouped co-occurring TCRs with DBSCAN, adding TCRdist sequence similarity when clustering within HLA-allele-positive subsets. For co-occurrence clustering, repertoires with fewer than 30,000 or more than 120,000 public chains were excluded, along with five repertoires with anomalous nucleotide sharing. TCRdb retrieved this table from immuneACCESS and kept in-frame rearrangements only. Not all clones are present; in checked studies, unresolved V genes account for under half, and no reason is known for the remainder. The V and J calls and clone size come from that table; D and trimming were worked out from the DNA. For this sample there are some 160,000 clones; over 75% appear just once. The ten largest clones represent less than 2% of the sample.

This clone showed up just once. No cognate antigen has been identified for it. Base qualities are not at hand, and no much larger clone is one base apart. The cohort consisted of approximately 670 healthy bone marrow donors. At the time of sampling, all cohort members were nominally healthy, though unrecorded immune exposures were likely present. The donor tested CMV seronegative, placing the donor among the 350 to 400 seronegative members of the cohort. A peripheral blood sample was collected from each donor, and TCR beta sequencing was performed on peripheral blood mononuclear cells. The Qiagen DNeasy Blood Extraction Kit was used to extract genomic DNA from the blood cell samples. V and J lose 6 bases and 2 bases, and a span of 16 bases separates them. The CDR1 and CDR2 encoded by the germline V gene (reference sequence) are PRHDT and FYEKMQ. Counted from cysteine to phenylalanine, this CDR3 has 15 amino acids. Only the CDR3 DNA stays, 45 bases, in frame from base 1.

The receptor was isolated from a woman aged 25 to 39 in good health and CMV-seronegative. The rearranged chain carries TRBV13 and TRBJ2-5; the D gene is perhaps TRBD2, from 6 matching bases. Sequencing was carried out using PBMCs. The DNA is as follows: TGTGCCAGCAGTAATCTAGCGTTGGGGCAAGAGACCCAGTACTTC. Translated, this gives CASSNLALGQETQYF. With the portions outside the CDR3 filled from the reference TRBV13 and TRBJ2-5 genes, the complete variable region becomes AAGVIQSPRHLIKEKRETATLKCYPIPRHDTVYWYQQGPGQDPQFLISFYEKMQSDKGSIPDRFSAQQFSDYHSELNMSSLELGDSALYFCASSNLALGQETQYFGPGTRLLVL.